This note documents a single T cell receptor beta chain sequence. The specificity of this receptor is unknown. No qualities accompany the bases; no much larger clone lies one base away. The cysteine opens and the phenylalanine closes a CDR3 of 12 amino acids. The read is trimmed to its CDR3 DNA, 36 bases read in frame from base 1. Via the germline V gene (reference sequence), CDR1 is LNHDA and CDR2 SQIVND. V drops 8 bases and J drops 5 bases, leaving 12 bases in between. Library creation used the immunoSEQ multiplex PCR assay. TCRdb obtained this table from immuneACCESS and retained in-frame rearrangements with V and J assigned. These tables miss some clones; where compared with another copy, unresolved V genes account for less than half of the shortfall, and the remainder is unexplained. In all, the sample holds around 110,000 clones, and over 90% of those were seen once. In total, the top ten clones hold about 2.8% of the sample.

This record belongs to a study of control samples from healthy donors and cancer patients (dated by TCRdb to 2018 to 2021). The receptor's source is a man aged 25-45 years in good health. Sequencing was done on a sample of blood. The chain is made from TRBV19 and TRBJ2-5; too little of a D gene remains to name it. For the CDR3, the sequence is CASRSRFETQYF. The bases are TGTGCCAGTCGATCTAGGTTTGAGACCCAGTACTTC.